The 20 T cell receptor beta chains reported below all come from one sample, sequenced in a study of blood T cell repertoires in COVID-19. This table comes from immunoSEQ multiplex PCR, and its TCRdb copy is limited to in-frame clones, with some not included. Among under 200,000 clones listed, 70% to 90% were seen once. The sequencing input was peripheral blood. Receptors originate from a man aged 55 to 70 with active or convalescent COVID-19.

This sequence joins TRBV19 and TRBJ2-3; 7 positions agree with TRBD2. V was pared by 5 bases and J by 0 bases, with 2 bases of the junction left unmatched. Per the germline V gene, CDR1 is LNHDA and CDR2 is SQIVND (reference sequence). This CDR3 is 14 amino acids long. CDR3 sequence (DNA): TGTGCCAGTAGTTGGCGGGGGAGCACAGATACGCAGTATTTT. Residues: CASSWRGSTDTQYF.

The rearrangement uses TRBV6-6 and TRBJ1-2; D is uncertain. V was cut by 2 bases and J by 8 bases, with 15 bases left in between. The CDR3 contains 14 residues. CDR1 is MNHNY, CDR2 SVGAGI, per germline (reference sequence). In DNA, the CDR3 is TGTGCCAGCAGTTACAGCCAGTTCCTAGGCGGCTACACCTTC. Protein: CASSYSQFLGGYTF.

The chain carries TRBV2 and TRBJ2-6; D might be TRBD1 (6 bases). Germline-derived CDR1 and CDR2 are SNHLY and FYNNEI. The CDR3 loop spans 13 amino acids. Trimming removed 3 bases from V and 12 bases from J, with 12 bases in between. CDR3 DNA sequence: TGTGCCAGCAGTGAGTCCAGGGGACGCGTCCTGACTTTC. Protein product: CASSESRGRVLTF.

The CDR3 region is CASSRGQGVTNEQFF. DNA of the CDR3: TGTGCCAGCAGTCGAGGACAGGGAGTCACCAATGAGCAGTTCTTC. The rearrangement uses TRBV2 and TRBJ2-1; 8 nucleotides align to TRBD1. This CDR3 has 15 amino acids. With 5 bases clipped from V and 6 bases from J, the junction kept 9 bases outside the gene matches. In germline, CDR1 is SNHLY, CDR2 FYNNEI.

This clone has only one observation. The J gene is TRBJ2-7, the V gene TRBV6-5; 9 bases match TRBD1. The germline V gene encodes CDR1 MNHEY and CDR2 SVGAGI. The CDR3 is made up of 13 amino acids. V shed 7 bases and J 2 bases; nucleotides not matched to a gene: 3. This CDR3 reads CASKTGGAYEQYF. CDR3 bases: TGTGCCAGCAAGACAGGGGGGGCCTACGAGCAGTACTTC.

This chain uses TRBV6-2 or TRBV6-3 with TRBJ2-1, with D perhaps matching TRBD1 (6 bases). CDR1 MNHEY and CDR2 SVGEGT come from the germline V gene. The CDR3 runs 16 residues. V gave up 6 bases and J gave up 4 bases, with 19 bases separating them. The CDR3 region is CASSNSYRVVYNEQFF. The CDR3 DNA is TGTGCCAGCAGCAACAGCTACAGGGTGGTTTACAATGAGCAGTTCTTC.

The chain has TRBV5-1 and TRBJ2-4; unclear D gene. The germline V gene encodes CDR1 SGHRS and CDR2 YFSETQ. The germline V and J ends were trimmed by 0 bases and 8 bases, with 18 bases remaining between them. There are 16 residues in the CDR3. CDR3 region: CASSLGQARKLDIQYF. The CDR3 bases are TGCGCCAGCAGCTTGGGGCAGGCCCGCAAATTAGACATTCAGTACTTC.

This chain links TRBV10-1 with TRBJ1-1; the match to TRBD1 covers 9 bases. J gave up 8 bases and V 7 bases, and 11 bases lay outside the gene matches. CDR3 length: 14 amino acids. Germline V CDR1 and CDR2: WNHNN, SYGVQD (reference sequence). The CDR3 sequence: CASITGQGFSEAFF. CDR3 nucleotides: TGCGCCAGCATAACGGGACAGGGCTTTTCGGAAGCTTTCTTT.

J is TRBJ1-2 and V is TRBV11-1; D is unclear. The CDR3 is made up of 14 amino acids. The germline V gene encodes CDR1 SGHAT and CDR2 FQDESV (reference sequence). V was cut by 2 bases and J by 2 bases, with 9 bases left in between. CDR3 DNA: TGTGCCAGCAGCTTATCCCCGGGGAACTATGGCTACACCTTC. Translated: CASSLSPGNYGYTF.

CDR3 amino acids: CASSWGLAAQETQYF. DNA for the CDR3: TGTGCCAGCAGTTGGGGACTAGCAGCACAAGAGACCCAGTACTTC. The chain links TRBV25-1 to TRBJ2-5; 9 bases match TRBD2. This CDR3 is 15 amino acids long. Per the germline V gene, CDR1 is MGHDK and CDR2 is SYGVNS. With V trimmed by 5 bases and J by 2 bases, 6 bases remained unmatched.

The genes are TRBV4-1 and TRBJ2-1; the D gene is possibly TRBD2 (6 bases). The CDR3 contains 17 residues. Germline CDR1 is MGHRA and CDR2 is YSYEKL. V was shortened by 2 bases and J by 0 bases, with 14 bases between the two germline ends. The CDR3 is CASSQRWVGGSYNEQFF. CDR3 nucleotide sequence: TGCGCCAGCAGCCAACGATGGGTGGGGGGCTCCTACAATGAGCAGTTCTTC.

This clone came up once. The chain recombines TRBV3-1 (or the pseudogene TRBV3-2) with TRBJ2-2; TRBD2 agrees at 9 bases. Losses at the gene ends were 0 bases for V and 7 bases for J; bases not matched to a gene: 0. This CDR3 comprises 14 residues. CDR1 is LGHDT and CDR2 is YNNKEL in the germline V gene (reference sequence). The CDR3 sequence: CASSQDSGSGELFF. The CDR3 nucleotides read TGTGCCAGCAGCCAAGATAGCGGGAGCGGGGAGCTGTTTTTT.

The V gene is TRBV6-5, the J gene TRBJ2-7; tentative D call: TRBD2 (6 bases). Looked up from germline, CDR1 is MNHEY and CDR2 is SVGAGI. Between the trimmed V and J ends, which lost 5 bases and 6 bases, there was a span of 17 bases. The CDR3 spans 14 residues. In nucleotides, the CDR3 is TGTGCCAGCAGTCTACCCGGGACTTTTTCCGAGCAGTACTTC. Protein sequence: CASSLPGTFSEQYF.

V is TRBV6-1 and J is TRBJ1-5, with 7 bases that match TRBD1. CDR1 is MNHNS and CDR2 is SASEGT in the germline V gene. The length of the CDR3 is 15 residues. The ends lost 2 bases at V and 7 bases at J; junction bases unmatched: 8. The CDR3 DNA follows: TGTGCCAGCAGTGAATTAGGGGGCGCATGGCAGCCCCAGCATTTT. This codes for CASSELGGAWQPQHF.

The chain links TRBV4-1 to TRBJ1-2; TRBD1 might be the D (6 bases). The CDR3 has 15 residues. Germline values: CDR1 MGHRA, CDR2 YSYEKL. Trimming removed 0 bases at V and 4 bases at J, with 12 bases between. The CDR3 DNA reads TGCGCCAGCAGCCAAGACAGGGGTGCGCTCTATGGCTACACCTTC. Translated, it gives CASSQDRGALYGYTF.

The rearrangement links TRBV11-2 to TRBJ1-1, with no clear D. V gave up 0 bases and J gave up 6 bases, with 8 bases separating them. CDR3 length: 13 amino acids. Germline V gene lookup returns CDR1 SGHAT and CDR2 FQNNGV. The CDR3 spells CASSLDRESEAFF. DNA of the CDR3: TGTGCCAGCAGCTTAGACCGGGAATCTGAAGCTTTCTTT.

This clone was detected once. The chain recombines TRBV29-1 with TRBJ2-3, with a weak D call TRBD2 (5 bases). The CDR3 loop spans 13 amino acids. The germline V gene encodes CDR1 SQVTM and CDR2 ANQGSEA. V shed 1 base and J shed 1 base, with 6 bases lying between them. Here the CDR3 DNA reads TGCAGCGTTGAAGTCGGGGGCACAGATACGCAGTATTTT. Protein sequence: CSVEVGGTDTQYF.

The chain is built from TRBV6-5 and TRBJ2-5; no definite D call. V dropped 8 bases and J dropped 5 bases, with 18 bases sitting between them. The germline V gene has CDR1 MNHEY and CDR2 SVGAGI. This CDR3 has 14 residues. The CDR3 DNA reads TGTGCCAGCCACCCTAGACTCTTGCGGGAGACCCAGTACTTC. Its translation is CASHPRLLRETQYF.

Here the CDR3 reads CASSDRGAPRNEQFF. As DNA, the CDR3 is TGTGCCAGCAGCGACCGGGGGGCCCCCCGGAATGAGCAGTTCTTC. The V and J genes are TRBV6-5 and TRBJ2-1, with a weak D call TRBD2 (7 bases). The CDR3 sequence is 15 residues long. The V end lost 6 bases, the J end lost 7 bases, and 19 bases lay between the germline ends. The germline gives CDR1 MNHEY, CDR2 SVGAGI.

The chain combines TRBV2 with TRBJ1-1, with 8 nucleotides matching TRBD1. With 6 bases clipped from V and 5 bases from J, the junction kept 11 bases outside the gene matches. This CDR3 contains 15 residues. Germline V CDR1 and CDR2: SNHLY, FYNNEI. CDR3 bases: TGTGCCAGCAGGTCGACAGGGGAAGGGAGGACTGAAGCTTTCTTT. Protein product: CASRSTGEGRTEAFF.